The 3 T cell receptor beta chains given below trace back to one sample, sequenced in a study of beta chain features in type 1 diabetes. Every isolated RNA sample was fully reverse transcribed, so sequencing captured expressed TCRB transcripts. The protocol was immunoSEQ multiplex PCR, while the TCRdb copy is restricted to in-frame clones and leaves out a portion. The data contain about 360,000 clones, around 12% of them seen just once; the ten biggest clones take up more than 0.015%. The source material was naive CD4+ T cells from blood. The receptors here all came from a man between 18 and 29 years old in good health.

This clone was observed a few times. The rearrangement joins TRBV13 to TRBJ2-1; no reliable D call. The CDR3 spans 15 residues. The V end lost 3 bases, the J end lost 4 bases, and 13 bases lay between the germline ends. Germline lookup yields CDR1 PRHDT and CDR2 FYEKMQ (reference sequence). The CDR3 loop is CASSFEWRRYNEQFF. The DNA of the CDR3 is TGTGCCAGCAGCTTTGAATGGCGGAGATACAATGAGCAGTTCTTC. The full variable domain, with the rest looked up from reference TRBV13 and TRBJ2-1, is AAGVIQSPRHLIKEKRETATLKCYPIPRHDTVYWYQQGPGQDPQFLISFYEKMQSDKGSIPDRFSAQQFSDYHSELNMSSLELGDSALYFCASSFEWRRYNEQFFGPGTRLTVL.

This clone was found a few times. The rearrangement joins TRBV29-1 to TRBJ2-2; 9 nucleotides line up with TRBD1. Looked up from germline, CDR1 is SQVTM and CDR2 is ANQGSEA. V gave up 7 bases and J gave up 7 bases; unmatched junction bases: 7. This CDR3 contains 13 residues. The CDR3 nucleotides read TGCAGCGGTAGGGGACAGGGTAGCGGGGAGCTGTTTTTT. It specifies CSGRGQGSGELFF.

This clone was seen only a few times. This sequence joins TRBV11-2 and TRBJ2-4, with 7 bases identical to TRBD1. The V gene's germline CDR1 is SGHAT and CDR2 FQNNGV. The V gene end was trimmed by 8 bases and the J gene end by 8 bases; junction bases not matched to a gene: 15. The CDR3 covers 15 residues. CDR3 protein: CASSRQGRREDIQYF. The CDR3 DNA sequence: TGTGCCAGCTCCCGACAGGGTCGTCGCGAGGACATTCAGTACTTC.